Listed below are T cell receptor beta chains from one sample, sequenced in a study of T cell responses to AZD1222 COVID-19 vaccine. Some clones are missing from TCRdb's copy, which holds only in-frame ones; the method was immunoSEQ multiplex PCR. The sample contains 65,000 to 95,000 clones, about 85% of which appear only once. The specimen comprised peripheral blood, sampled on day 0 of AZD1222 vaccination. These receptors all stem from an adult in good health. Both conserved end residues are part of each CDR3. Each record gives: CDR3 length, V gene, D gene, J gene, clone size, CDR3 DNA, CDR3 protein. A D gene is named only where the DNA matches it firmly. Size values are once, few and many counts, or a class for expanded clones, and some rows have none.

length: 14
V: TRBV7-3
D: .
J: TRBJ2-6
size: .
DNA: TGTGCCAGCAGCTTAACGTCTGGGGCCAACGTCCTGACTTTC
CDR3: CASSLTSGANVLTF

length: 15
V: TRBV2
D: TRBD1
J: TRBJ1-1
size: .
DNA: TGTGCCAGCAGTGAAGGGGAGGGGGCGAACACTGAAGCTTTCTTT
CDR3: CASSEGEGANTEAFF

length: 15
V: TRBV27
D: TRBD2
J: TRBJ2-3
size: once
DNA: TGTGCCAGCAGTCTGACGGGGGGGCTCACAGATACGCAGTATTTT
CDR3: CASSLTGGLTDTQYF

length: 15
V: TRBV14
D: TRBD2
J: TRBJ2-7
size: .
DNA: TGTGCCAGCAGCCCCACTAGCGGGGGGGAGTACGAGCAGTACTTC
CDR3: CASSPTSGGEYEQYF

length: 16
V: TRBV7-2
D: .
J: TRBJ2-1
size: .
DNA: TGTGCCAGCAGCCCGCTGCAGGGGGGAATCTACAATGAGCAGTTCTTC
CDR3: CASSPLQGGIYNEQFF

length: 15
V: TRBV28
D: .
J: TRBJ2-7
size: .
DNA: TGTGCCAGCAGTGCCGCGGGACAGAGCTCCTACGAGCAGTACTTC
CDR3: CASSAAGQSSYEQYF

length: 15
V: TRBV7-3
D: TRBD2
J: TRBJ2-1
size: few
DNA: TGTGCCAGCAGCTTTGAATTAGCGGGGGGCAATGAGCAGTTCTTC
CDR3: CASSFELAGGNEQFF

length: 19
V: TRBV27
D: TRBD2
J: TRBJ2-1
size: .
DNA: TGTGCCAGCAGTTTAGAGGGCCCACTAGCGGGGGGCCCCTACAATGAGCAGTTCTTC
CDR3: CASSLEGPLAGGPYNEQFF

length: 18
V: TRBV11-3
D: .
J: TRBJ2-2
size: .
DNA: TGTGCCAGCAGCTTAGATCAAGGGGGTACTACGAACACCGGGGAGCTGTTTTTT
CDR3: CASSLDQGGTTNTGELFF

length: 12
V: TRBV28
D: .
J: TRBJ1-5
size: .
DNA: TGTGCCAGCAGTACCGCCGATGGGTACCAGCATTTT
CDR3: CASSTADGYQHF